Shown below are 18 T cell receptor beta chains from a single sample sequenced in a study of cytomegalovirus exposure and HLA in healthy donors. The PCR was carried out with 60 Vbeta primers and 13 Jbeta primers. TCRdb's copy holds only in-frame clones and misses some; the assay was immunoSEQ multiplex PCR. The data contain 150,000 to 200,000 clones, roughly 75% of them singletons. Specimen: PBMCs. These receptors were collected from a man between 18 and 35 years old in good health and CMV-seropositive.

The J gene is TRBJ2-3, the V gene TRBV7-3, with a tentative D call TRBD1 (6 bases). Germline V CDR1 and CDR2: SGHTA, FQGTGA. The CDR3 length is 15 residues. Between the trimmed V and J ends, which lost 5 bases and 2 bases, there was a span of 14 bases. The chain's CDR3 is CASSPQGTATDTQYF. The CDR3 DNA is TGTGCCAGCAGCCCACAGGGAACCGCCACAGATACGCAGTATTTT.

The chain is built from TRBV19 and TRBJ1-2, with TRBD1 identical over 10 bases. Germline V CDR1 and CDR2: LNHDA, SQIVND (reference sequence). V shed 6 bases, J shed 8 bases, and the junction held 3 bases outside the gene matches. The CDR3 covers 12 residues. CDR3 region: CASRRDRGGYTF. Here the CDR3 DNA reads TGTGCCAGTAGGCGGGACAGGGGAGGCTACACCTTC.

The V and J genes are TRBV6-6 and TRBJ2-7, with 9 bases that match TRBD1. From germline, CDR1 is MNHNY and CDR2 SVGAGI (reference sequence). Trimming cost V 1 base and J 5 bases; bases outside gene matches: 6. The CDR3 runs 15 residues. The DNA for the CDR3 is TGTGCCAGCAGTTACTTGGGACAGGGTTTCGACGAGCAGTACTTC. The encoded protein is CASSYLGQGFDEQYF.

This chain uses TRBV9 with TRBJ2-2, with D unresolved. Trimming shortened V by 0 bases and J by 5 bases, and 8 bases separated the two germline ends. The V gene's germline CDR1 is SGDLS and CDR2 YYNGEE. The CDR3 sequence is 14 residues long. The CDR3 region is CASSVATSTGELFF. CDR3 DNA: TGTGCCAGCAGCGTAGCTACGAGTACCGGGGAGCTGTTTTTT.

This chain joins TRBV2 and TRBJ1-1; D not resolved. Germline V lookup: CDR1 SNHLY, CDR2 FYNNEI. This CDR3 is 15 amino acids long. The V end lost 2 bases, the J end lost 0 bases, and 10 bases lay between the germline ends. CDR3 residues: CASSEIPGMNTEAFF. The DNA of the CDR3 is TGTGCCAGCAGTGAAATTCCGGGAATGAACACTGAAGCTTTCTTT.

This chain uses TRBV6-1 with TRBJ1-5; D is uncertain. The CDR3 consists of 16 residues. Germline-derived CDR1 and CDR2 are MNHNS and SASEGT. The V end was cut by 4 bases, the J end by 0 bases, with 13 bases between. DNA for the CDR3: TGTGCCAGCAGTGGGCGGGTAGGACTTAGCAATCAGCCCCAGCATTTT. Translation gives CASSGRVGLSNQPQHF.

This clone was counted a single time. V usage is TRBV30 and J usage is TRBJ2-7, with TRBD1 as a possible D gene (6 bases). This CDR3 is 12 amino acids long. Germline CDR1 and CDR2: GTSNPN and SVGIG (reference sequence). The ends were cut back, 0 bases at V and 5 bases at J, with 8 bases in the middle. This chain's CDR3 is CAWSVSGDEQYF. CDR3 DNA sequence: TGTGCCTGGAGTGTATCAGGGGACGAGCAGTACTTC.

The rearrangement joins TRBV7-2 to TRBJ2-5; D gene uncertain. Trimming took off 5 bases at V and 1 base at J, with 17 bases between the two ends. CDR1 SGHTA and CDR2 FQGNSA come from the germline V gene. The CDR3 has 16 amino acids. The CDR3 bases are TGTGCCAGCAGCCTAGAGGTTCGCGGAGCCCAAGAGACCCAGTACTTC. Its protein is CASSLEVRGAQETQYF.

Note on this clone: This sample includes further DNA sequences coding for the same CDR3. This sequence joins TRBV28 and TRBJ2-1; maybe TRBD2 (5 bases). Germline V CDR1 and CDR2: MDHEN, SYDVKM. This CDR3 has 14 amino acids. Trimming left V 3 bases short and J 2 bases short, with 8 bases between. The CDR3: CASSLSGTYNEQFF. DNA for the CDR3: TGTGCCAGCAGTTTGTCCGGGACCTACAATGAGCAGTTCTTC. The full variable domain, rest sourced from reference TRBV28 and TRBJ2-1, is DVKVTQSSRYLVKRTGEKVFLECVQDMDHENMFWYRQDPGLGLRLIYFSYDVKMKEKGDIPEGYSVSREKKERFSLILESASTNQTSMYLCASSLSGTYNEQFFGPGTRLTVL.

The chain joins TRBV6-5 to TRBJ2-7, with 7 bases identical to TRBD2. Germline V gene sequence: CDR1 MNHEY, CDR2 SVGAGI. This CDR3 spans 15 amino acids. The junction had 11 bases not matched to a gene; V was cut back by 3 bases and J by 6 bases. DNA of the CDR3: TGTGCCAGCAGTTATGGCGGGAGTGGATTAGGCGAGCAGTACTTC. It encodes CASSYGGSGLGEQYF.

The chain combines TRBV6-5 with TRBJ2-7; TRBD1 aligns across 10 bases. Germline V gene lookup returns CDR1 MNHEY and CDR2 SVGAGI. Trimming removed 8 bases from V and 3 bases from J; junction bases left unmatched: 4. The length of the CDR3 is 13 residues. CDR3 nucleotide sequence: TGTGCCAGCGGCCGGGACAGGGGCTACGAGCAGTACTTC. This codes for CASGRDRGYEQYF.

V usage is TRBV5-1 and J usage is TRBJ2-7, with 10 nucleotides matching TRBD1. The CDR3 has 15 amino acids. Per the germline V gene, CDR1 is SGHRS and CDR2 is YFSETQ. J gave up 6 bases and V 4 bases, and 10 bases lay outside the gene matches. The CDR3 nucleotides are TGCGCCAGCAGCGCGACAGGGGGCGCTAATCTCGAGCAGTACTTC. Encoded protein: CASSATGGANLEQYF.

The chain uses TRBV5-1 and TRBJ2-5; 9 bases are a match to TRBD2. V shed 0 bases, J shed 4 bases, and the junction held 10 bases outside the gene matches. Per the germline V gene, CDR1 is SGHRS and CDR2 is YFSETQ. This CDR3 comprises 17 residues. The CDR3 region has the DNA TGCGCCAGCAGCTTGGCCGGCTCAGCGGGAGGATCAGAGACCCAGTACTTC. This sequence encodes CASSLAGSAGGSETQYF.

The chain has TRBV28 and TRBJ1-5; D call uncertain. Trimming shortened V by 3 bases and J by 3 bases, and 15 bases separated the two germline ends. There are 16 residues in the CDR3. Germline CDR1 MDHEN, CDR2 SYDVKM. This CDR3 reads CASSLFRRGTNQPQHF. The CDR3 DNA reads as TGTGCCAGCAGTTTGTTTCGTCGGGGAACCAATCAGCCCCAGCATTTT.

The chain couples TRBV5-1 to TRBJ2-7; TRBD1 matches 9 bases. The CDR3 is 15 residues long. In germline, CDR1 is SGHRS, CDR2 YFSETQ. The J segment lost 2 bases and the V segment lost 7 bases, leaving 10 bases of the junction unmatched. The DNA for the CDR3 is TGCGCCAGCGCCCGATCCCGGACAGGGGCCTACGAGCAGTACTTC. Its translation is CASARSRTGAYEQYF.

Only one count was recorded for this clone. CDR3 protein: CASGTAFYNEQFF. CDR3 DNA: TGTGCCAGCGGGACAGCCTTTTACAATGAGCAGTTCTTC. This chain joins TRBV19 and TRBJ2-1; TRBD1 aligns across 7 bases. This CDR3 has 13 residues. V lost 9 bases to trimming and J lost 4 bases; unmatched junction nucleotides: 6. Germline values: CDR1 LNHDA, CDR2 SQIVND (reference sequence).

The CDR3 DNA reads as TGCAGCGCTGCTATAGATACGCAGTATTTT. Amino acid sequence: CSAAIDTQYF. The rearrangement links TRBV29-1 to TRBJ2-3; no definite D call. Trimming stripped 7 bases from V and 5 bases from J, with 7 bases between. The length of the CDR3 is 10 residues. Germline V gene lookup returns CDR1 SQVTM and CDR2 ANQGSEA.

The rearrangement joins TRBV7-8 to TRBJ1-5; the D gene is possibly TRBD1 (5 bases). The V and J ends lost 4 bases and 5 bases respectively, with 12 bases between them. Germline-derived CDR1 and CDR2 are SGHVS and FQNEAQ. The CDR3 covers 14 residues. The CDR3 is CASSWGVGDQPQHF. The CDR3 nucleotides read TGTGCCAGCAGCTGGGGGGTTGGGGATCAGCCCCAGCATTTT.